The 17 T cell receptor beta chains below come from one sample, sequenced in a study of tumor-infiltrating lymphocytes in primary liver carcinoma. Germline DNA was extracted too, while blood RNA derived from unsorted whole blood. The researchers produced TCR beta cDNA from 500 ng total RNA with a constant-region primer. Slightly modified ARM-PCR served as the procedure for the TCR beta libraries. These libraries came from three rounds of nested multiplex PCR. With TRBV1-TRBV30 forward primers and a C-beta reverse primer, the first two PCR rounds were run for 9 to 10 cycles each. TCRdb itself ran the multiplex PCR reads through MiXCR, one entry per CDR3 protein. The data contain approximately 330,000 distinct CDR3 sequences, 65% of them seen just once; the ten biggest clones take up 5.5% to 8%. The material sequenced was peripheral blood. These receptors originate from a man aged 35 to 55 with primary liver carcinoma and hepatitis B virus infection.

Concerning this clonotype itself: At one of its ends the junction is not consistent with the germline gene, which may arise from a read error. The chain links TRBV29-1 to TRBJ2-3; D might be TRBD2 (6 bases). Germline values: CDR1 SQVTM, CDR2 ANQGSEA. The CDR3 totals 14 residues. CDR3: CSIAPGSHTDTQYF. CDR3 coding DNA: TGCAGCATTGCTCCCGGGAGCCACACAGATACCCAGTATTTT.

For this clonotype: The junction does not match germline at one end; this may be a read error. The genes are TRBV11-2 and TRBJ2-1; D call uncertain. The CDR3 is made up of 15 amino acids. Germline CDR1 is SGHAT and CDR2 is FQNNGV. This CDR3 is CTSSLDGLTYNEQSF. The CDR3 coding sequence is TGTACCAGCAGCTTAGATGGCCTTACCTACAATGAGCAGTCCTTC.

This clonotype was found a few times. This sequence may be a read error, since a much larger clone differs from it by one base. Because the CDR3 is missing its conserved closing phenylalanine or tryptophan, this is likely a read error. V usage is TRBV4-1 and J usage is TRBJ1-1; the D is unclear. The germline V and J ends were trimmed by 1 base and 7 bases, with 10 bases remaining between them. The CDR3 is 13 residues long. The germline gives CDR1 MGHRA, CDR2 YSYEKL. The CDR3 sequence is CASSQVSGDEAFL. Here the CDR3 DNA reads TGCGCCAGCAGCCAAGTTTCTGGGGATGAAGCTTTCCTT.

The gene calls are TRBV11-2 and TRBJ2-7; D is unclear. V was cut by 1 base and J by 3 bases, with 13 bases left in between. Germline loops: CDR1 SGHAT, CDR2 FQNNGV. This CDR3 contains 15 residues. The CDR3 DNA reads as TGTGCCAGCAGCTTAGTTGGCTTTTCAAGCTACGAGCAGTACTTC. This encodes CASSLVGFSSYEQYF.

The rearrangement joins TRBV12-3 or TRBV12-4 to TRBJ2-3; unclear D gene. V was pared by 3 bases and J by 0 bases, with 10 bases between. There are 15 residues in the CDR3. Here the CDR3 DNA reads TGTGCCAGCAGTTTGGGCGATATTAGCACAGATACGCAGTATTTT. Encoded protein: CASSLGDISTDTQYF.

This clonotype was observed a single time. This rearrangement joins TRBV11-2 to TRBJ2-1; D call uncertain. Germline V gene sequence: CDR1 SGHAT, CDR2 FQNNGV. CDR3 length equals 15 residues. Between the trimmed V and J ends, which lost 5 bases and 1 base, there was a span of 12 bases. CDR3 coding DNA: TGTGCCAGCAGCCTAAGCTGGGGTTCCTACAATGAGCAGTTCTTC. This gives the protein CASSLSWGSYNEQFF.

This chain joins TRBV6-2 or TRBV6-3 and TRBJ1-5; tentatively, D is TRBD1 (10 bases). The DNA end lines up better with TRBJ2-3; the J call may be wrong. This CDR3 has 15 amino acids. CDR1 is MNHEY and CDR2 is SVGEGT in the germline V gene. CDR3 in DNA: TGTGCAAGCGGGGGGACAGGGGTTGGCAATCAACCCCAGTATTTT. This translates into CASGGTGVGNQPQYF.

The genes are TRBV7-3 and TRBJ2-1; D might be TRBD1 (6 bases). The CDR3 length is 13 residues. Looked up from germline, CDR1 is SGHTA and CDR2 is FQGTGA. V was clipped by 3 bases and J by 7 bases, with 10 bases between them. The CDR3 protein is CASSFSRGNEQFF. CDR3 sequence (DNA): TGTGCCAGCAGCTTCAGCAGGGGAAATGAGCAGTTCTTC.

This clonotype was seen only once. The chain links TRBV14 to TRBJ2-5; 7 bases fit TRBD1. The length of the CDR3 is 15 residues. Trimming at V came to 4 bases and at J to 2 bases, leaving 7 bases not matched to a gene. Germline CDR1 SGHDN, CDR2 FVKESK. The CDR3 nucleotides read TGTGCCAGCAGCCGCCGGGCAGGGGGACAAGAGACCCAGTACTTC. Its protein is CASSRRAGGQETQYF.

With respect to this clonotype: At one end the junction does not follow the germline gene, possibly because of a read error. The V gene is TRBV9, the J gene TRBJ1-1, with 10 bases aligning to TRBD1. Germline V gene sequence: CDR1 SGDLS, CDR2 YYNGEE. The CDR3 covers 16 residues. This CDR3 reads CTSSVWTGGTNTEALF. The CDR3 nucleotides are TGTACCAGCAGCGTATGGACAGGGGGAACGAACACTGAAGCTCTCTTT.

Remarks on this clonotype: Possible read error: a much larger clone is one base away. V gene TRBV6-5 combines with J gene TRBJ2-7, with 7 bases that match TRBD1. The ends lost 7 bases at V and 0 bases at J; junction bases unmatched: 6. This CDR3 has 14 residues. CDR1 MNHEY and CDR2 SVGAGI come from the germline V gene. CDR3 amino acids: CASTATGNSYEQYF. In DNA, the CDR3 is TGTGCCAGCACCGCGACAGGGAACTCCTACGAGCAGTACTTC.

Points on this clonotype: A read error may account for a junction end that differs from germline. The chain links TRBV4-1 to TRBJ2-7; D gene uncertain. Germline lookup yields CDR1 MGHRA and CDR2 YSYEKL. The CDR3 extends over 13 amino acids. The CDR3 is CASSQDPQQALSF. Here the CDR3 DNA reads TGCGCCAGCAGCCAAGATCCCCAGCAGGCCCTTAGCTTC.

On this clonotype itself: The CDR3 end shows no conserved phenylalanine or tryptophan, and so a read error is likely. V usage is TRBV30 and J usage is TRBJ2-7; unclear D gene. This CDR3 has 11 amino acids. Germline CDR1 reads GTSNPN; CDR2 reads SVGIG (reference sequence). V dropped 4 bases and J dropped 4 bases, with 8 bases sitting between them. The DNA for the CDR3 is TGTGCCTGGACCGCCGGGTACGAGCAGTACTCC. Amino acid sequence: CAWTAGYEQYS.

V usage is TRBV6-2 or TRBV6-3 and J usage is TRBJ2-1, with 7 bases that match TRBD2. CDR3 length: 14 residues. J lost 7 bases, V lost 10 bases, and 13 bases had no gene match. CDR1 is MNHEY and CDR2 is SVGEGT in the germline V gene. The CDR3 bases are TGTGCCACCTACGGGGCGGGAGAAGGGAATGAGCAGTTCTTC. Its protein is CATYGAGEGNEQFF.

This clonotype has a count of ten or more. The V and J genes are TRBV6-6 and TRBJ2-5, with 9 bases identical to TRBD2. CDR3 size: 21 residues. CDR1 is MNHNY, CDR2 SVGAGI, per germline (reference sequence). The V and J ends lost 0 bases and 4 bases, in that order; junction bases with no gene match: 21. The CDR3 loop reads CASSYSWPGTPGLALLETQYF. Here the CDR3 DNA reads TGTGCCAGCAGTTACTCGTGGCCGGGCACTCCGGGACTAGCTTTGTTAGAGACCCAGTACTTC.

This clonotype has more than one count but fewer than ten. This rearrangement joins TRBV5-4 to TRBJ2-3; 13 positions match TRBD2. V shed 4 bases, J shed 2 bases, and the junction held 10 bases outside the gene matches. This CDR3 has 18 amino acids. Germline V gives CDR1 SGHNT, CDR2 YYREEE (reference sequence). The CDR3 is CASSTDPGLAGLTDTQYF. In DNA, the CDR3 is TGTGCCAGCAGCACTGACCCGGGACTAGCGGGACTCACAGATACGCAGTATTTT.

Regarding this clonotype: Since no conserved phenylalanine or tryptophan closes the CDR3, a read error is the likely cause. The DNA is left out, because the CDR3 cannot be placed on it with certainty; the CDR3 is given as TCRdb lists it. The chain combines TRBV5-4 with TRBJ2-4; the DNA was not used to check the table's D call, TRBD1. Per the germline V gene, CDR1 is SGHNT and CDR2 is YYREEE (reference sequence). The CDR3 length is 14 residues, termini included. The CDR3 reads CASSFGAGKNIKYI.